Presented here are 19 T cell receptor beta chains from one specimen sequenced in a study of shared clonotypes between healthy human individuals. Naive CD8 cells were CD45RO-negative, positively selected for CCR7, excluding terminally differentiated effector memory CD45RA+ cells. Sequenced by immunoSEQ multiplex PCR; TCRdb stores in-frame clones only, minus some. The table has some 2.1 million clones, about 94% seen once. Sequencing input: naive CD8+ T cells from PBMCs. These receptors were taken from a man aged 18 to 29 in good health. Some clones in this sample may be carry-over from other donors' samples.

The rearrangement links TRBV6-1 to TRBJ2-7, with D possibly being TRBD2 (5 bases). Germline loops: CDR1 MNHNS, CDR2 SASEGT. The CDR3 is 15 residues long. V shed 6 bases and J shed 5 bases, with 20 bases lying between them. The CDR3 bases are TGTGCCAGCAGGGCTACTAGTGGGGTCGTGCACGAGCAGTACTTC. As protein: CASRATSGVVHEQYF.

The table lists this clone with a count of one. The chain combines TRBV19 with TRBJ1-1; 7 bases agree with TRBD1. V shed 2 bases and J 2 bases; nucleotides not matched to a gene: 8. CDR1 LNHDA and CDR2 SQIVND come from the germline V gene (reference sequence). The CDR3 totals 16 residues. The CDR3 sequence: CASSISLGTVNTEAFF. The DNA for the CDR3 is TGTGCCAGTAGTATATCGTTAGGGACAGTAAACACTGAAGCTTTCTTT.

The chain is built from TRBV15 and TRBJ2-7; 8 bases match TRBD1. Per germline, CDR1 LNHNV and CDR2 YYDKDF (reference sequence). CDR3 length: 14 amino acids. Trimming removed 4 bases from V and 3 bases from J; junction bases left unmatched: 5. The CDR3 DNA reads TGTGCCACCAGCAACGACAGGGGCGGCTACGAGCAGTACTTC. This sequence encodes CATSNDRGGYEQYF.

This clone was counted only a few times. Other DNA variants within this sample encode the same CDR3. As DNA, the CDR3 is TGTGCCAGCAGTTTACGTGGGGGCCGGCAGCCCCAGCATTTT. Its protein is CASSLRGGRQPQHF. The chain has TRBV28 and TRBJ1-5, with D perhaps TRBD1 (6 bases). In germline, CDR1 is MDHEN, CDR2 SYDVKM. V was clipped by 2 bases and J by 7 bases, with 12 bases between them. The CDR3 loop spans 14 amino acids.

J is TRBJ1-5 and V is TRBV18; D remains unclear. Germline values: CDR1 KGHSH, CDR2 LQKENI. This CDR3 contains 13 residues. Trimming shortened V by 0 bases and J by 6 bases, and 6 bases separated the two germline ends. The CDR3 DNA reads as TGTGCCAGCTCACCACCGGAGGGTCAGCCCCAGCATTTT. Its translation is CASSPPEGQPQHF.

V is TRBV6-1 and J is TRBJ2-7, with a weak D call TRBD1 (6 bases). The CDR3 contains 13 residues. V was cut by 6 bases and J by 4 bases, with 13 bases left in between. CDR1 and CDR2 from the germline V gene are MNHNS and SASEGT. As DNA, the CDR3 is TGTGCCAGCAGCGATGGACAGCTTTACGAGCAGTACTTC. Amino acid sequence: CASSDGQLYEQYF.

For the CDR3, the DNA is TGCGCCAGCAGCTTGGCCCGAGAGGTGAACACTGAAGCTTTCTTT. It specifies CASSLAREVNTEAFF. The J gene is TRBJ1-1, the V gene TRBV5-1, with D unclear. The germline CDR1 and CDR2 sequences are SGHRS and YFSETQ. This CDR3 has 15 amino acids. V was pared by 0 bases and J by 0 bases, with 9 bases between.

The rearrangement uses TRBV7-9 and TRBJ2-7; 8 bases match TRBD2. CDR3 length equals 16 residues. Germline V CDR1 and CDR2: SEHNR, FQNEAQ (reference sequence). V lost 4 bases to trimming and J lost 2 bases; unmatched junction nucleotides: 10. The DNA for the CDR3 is TGTGCCAGCAGCTCGAGGGCGGGGGGCGACCCCTACGAGCAGTACTTC. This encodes CASSSRAGGDPYEQYF.

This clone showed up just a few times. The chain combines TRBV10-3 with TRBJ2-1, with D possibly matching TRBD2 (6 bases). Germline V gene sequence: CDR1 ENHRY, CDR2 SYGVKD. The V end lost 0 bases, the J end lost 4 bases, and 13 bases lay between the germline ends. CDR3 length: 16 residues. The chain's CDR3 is CAISESAAGQYNEQFF. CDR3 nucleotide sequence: TGTGCCATCAGTGAGTCGGCAGCGGGTCAGTACAATGAGCAGTTCTTC.

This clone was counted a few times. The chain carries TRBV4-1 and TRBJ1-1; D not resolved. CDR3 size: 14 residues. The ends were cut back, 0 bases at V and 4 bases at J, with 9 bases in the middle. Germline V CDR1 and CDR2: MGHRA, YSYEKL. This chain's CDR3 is CASSQDSESTEAFF. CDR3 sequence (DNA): TGCGCCAGCAGCCAAGACAGTGAGAGCACTGAAGCTTTCTTT.

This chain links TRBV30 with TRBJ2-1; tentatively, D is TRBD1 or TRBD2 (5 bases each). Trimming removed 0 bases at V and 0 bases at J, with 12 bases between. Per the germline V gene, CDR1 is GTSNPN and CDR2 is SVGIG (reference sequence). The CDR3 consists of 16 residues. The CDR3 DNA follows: TGTGCCTGGAGTGTATGGGGGATTAGCTCCTACAATGAGCAGTTCTTC. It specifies CAWSVWGISSYNEQFF.

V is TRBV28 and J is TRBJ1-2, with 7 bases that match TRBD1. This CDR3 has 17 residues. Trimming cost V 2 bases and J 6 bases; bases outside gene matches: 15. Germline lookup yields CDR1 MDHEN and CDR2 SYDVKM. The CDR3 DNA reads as TGTGCCAGCAGTTTAGAGTTACAGGGGACGGTTTATGATGGCTACACCTTC. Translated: CASSLELQGTVYDGYTF.

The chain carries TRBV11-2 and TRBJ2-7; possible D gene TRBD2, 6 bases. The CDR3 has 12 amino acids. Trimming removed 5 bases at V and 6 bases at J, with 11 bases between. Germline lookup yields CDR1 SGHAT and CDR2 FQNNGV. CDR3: CASSPGTPEQYF. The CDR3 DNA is TGTGCCAGCAGCCCCGGGACTCCCGAGCAGTACTTC. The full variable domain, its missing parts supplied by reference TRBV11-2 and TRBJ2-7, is EAGVAQSPRYKIIEKRQSVAFWCNPISGHATLYWYQQILGQGPKLLIQFQNNGVVDDSQLPKDRFSAERLKGVDSTLKIQPAKLEDSAVYLCASSPGTPEQYFGPGTRLTVT.

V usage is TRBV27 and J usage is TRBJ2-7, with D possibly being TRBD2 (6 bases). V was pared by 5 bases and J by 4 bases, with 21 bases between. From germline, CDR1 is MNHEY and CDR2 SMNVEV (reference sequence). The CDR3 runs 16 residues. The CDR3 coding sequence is TGTGCCAGCAGTCGCCTGGAGGGGTGGTGGAAGTACGAGCAGTACTTC. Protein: CASSRLEGWWKYEQYF.

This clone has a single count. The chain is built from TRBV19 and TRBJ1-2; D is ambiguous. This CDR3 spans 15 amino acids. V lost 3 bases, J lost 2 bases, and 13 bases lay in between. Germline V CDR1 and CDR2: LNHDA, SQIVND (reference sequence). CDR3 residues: CASSIGPPGNYGYTF. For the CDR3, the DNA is TGTGCCAGTAGTATTGGGCCCCCAGGAAACTATGGCTACACCTTC.

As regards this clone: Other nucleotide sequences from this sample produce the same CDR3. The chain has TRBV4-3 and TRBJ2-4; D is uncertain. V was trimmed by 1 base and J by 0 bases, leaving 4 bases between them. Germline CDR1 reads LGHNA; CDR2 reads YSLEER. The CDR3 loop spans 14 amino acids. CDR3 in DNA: TGCGCCAGCAGCCAAGGGTTAGCCAAAAACATTCAGTACTTC. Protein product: CASSQGLAKNIQYF.

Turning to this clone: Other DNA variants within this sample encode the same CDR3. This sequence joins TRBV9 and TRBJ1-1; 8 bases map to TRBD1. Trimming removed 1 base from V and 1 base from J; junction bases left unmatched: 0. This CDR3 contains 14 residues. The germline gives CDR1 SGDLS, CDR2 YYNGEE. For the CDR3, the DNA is TGTGCCAGCAGCGTAACAGGGGGGAACACTGAAGCTTTCTTT. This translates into CASSVTGGNTEAFF.

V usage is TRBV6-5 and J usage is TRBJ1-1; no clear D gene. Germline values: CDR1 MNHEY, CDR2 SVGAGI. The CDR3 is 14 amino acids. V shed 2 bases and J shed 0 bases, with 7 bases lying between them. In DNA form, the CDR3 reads TGTGCCAGCAGTTACGCCGGCTTGAACACTGAAGCTTTCTTT. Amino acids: CASSYAGLNTEAFF.

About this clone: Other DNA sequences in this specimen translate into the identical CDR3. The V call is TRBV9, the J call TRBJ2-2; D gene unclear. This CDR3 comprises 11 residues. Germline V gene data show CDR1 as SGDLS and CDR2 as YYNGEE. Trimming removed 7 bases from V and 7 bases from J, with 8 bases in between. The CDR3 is CASSSSGELFF. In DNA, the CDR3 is TGTGCCAGCTCCAGCAGCGGGGAGCTGTTTTTT.